Each of the 7 T cell receptor beta chains below was sequenced from the same sample in a study of cytomegalovirus exposure and HLA in healthy donors. Vbeta (60) and Jbeta (13) primers were used in the PCR. Libraries were prepared by immunoSEQ multiplex PCR; TCRdb keeps only in-frame clonotypes and omits some of them. The data contain about 160,000 clones, 84% of them singletons. Sequencing was carried out using PBMCs. The receptor set was obtained from a man younger than 45 in good health and CMV-seronegative.

This chain links TRBV5-4 with TRBJ2-7; 7 bases match TRBD2. Trimming at V came to 1 base and at J to 6 bases, leaving 10 bases not matched to a gene. CDR1 is SGHNT and CDR2 is YYREEE in the germline V gene (reference sequence). This CDR3 contains 15 residues. The chain's CDR3 is CASSLSSGGSGEQYF. CDR3 nucleotides: TGTGCCAGCAGCTTGTCGTCCGGGGGGAGTGGCGAGCAGTACTTC. The full variable domain, completed using reference TRBV5-4 and TRBJ2-7, is ETGVTQSPTHLIKTRGQQVTLRCSSQSGHNTVSWYQQALGQGPQFIFQYYREEENGRGNFPPRFSGLQFPNYSSELNVNALELDDSALYLCASSLSSGGSGEQYFGPGTRLTVT.

The chain carries TRBV30 and TRBJ1-1; TRBD1 matches at 8 bases. V trimming: 5 bases; J trimming: 2 bases; junction bases outside the gene matches: 4. CDR1 and CDR2 from the germline V gene are GTSNPN and SVGIG (reference sequence). This CDR3 spans 13 amino acids. As DNA, the CDR3 is TGTGCCTGGGGGACAGGCTTAAACACTGAAGCTTTCTTT. Its protein is CAWGTGLNTEAFF.

This chain joins TRBV27 and TRBJ1-1, with 10 bases fitting TRBD1. V lost 6 bases to trimming and J lost 4 bases; unmatched junction nucleotides: 8. The CDR3 loop spans 15 amino acids. Germline loops: CDR1 MNHEY, CDR2 SMNVEV (reference sequence). CDR3: CASRPTGGGVTEAFF. The CDR3 bases are TGTGCCAGCAGACCGACAGGGGGCGGGGTCACTGAAGCTTTCTTT.

The genes are TRBV19 and TRBJ2-1, with TRBD2 as a possible D gene (5 bases). Trimming took 3 bases from V and 4 from J, leaving 10 bases between them. CDR1 is LNHDA, CDR2 SQIVND, per germline (reference sequence). The length of the CDR3 is 14 residues. This CDR3 reads CASSIGEAYNEQFF. The CDR3 DNA reads as TGTGCCAGTAGTATCGGGGAAGCATACAATGAGCAGTTCTTC.

The rearrangement joins TRBV27 to TRBJ2-1; TRBD2 matches at 8 bases. After removal of 6 bases from V and 10 bases from J, the junction contained 17 bases not matched to a gene. CDR1 is MNHEY and CDR2 is SMNVEV in the germline V gene (reference sequence). This CDR3 region has 16 residues. The CDR3: CASRGRGTRLGGEQFF. The CDR3 nucleotides read TGTGCCAGCAGGGGTCGCGGGACTAGACTCGGTGGGGAGCAGTTCTTC.

This chain's CDR3 is CASSLSGLGSRTDTQYF. CDR3 DNA: TGTGCCAGCAGTTTATCGGGACTGGGAAGTCGCACAGATACGCAGTATTTT. The V and J genes are TRBV27 and TRBJ2-3, with D possibly matching TRBD2 (6 bases). CDR1 and CDR2 (germline): MNHEY, SMNVEV (reference sequence). The CDR3 extends over 17 amino acids. V gave up 0 bases and J gave up 1 base, with 14 bases separating them.

V usage is TRBV2 and J usage is TRBJ2-3; tentative D call: TRBD1 (5 bases). V lost 2 bases to trimming and J lost 2 bases, with 11 bases between them. The CDR3 is 15 amino acids. The germline V gene has CDR1 SNHLY and CDR2 FYNNEI. CDR3 bases: TGTGCCAGCAGTGAAACCGGACAAGTCACAGATACGCAGTATTTT. Amino acid sequence: CASSETGQVTDTQYF.